The 22 T cell receptor beta chains below all came from one sample that was sequenced in a study of chemoradiotherapy in HPV16-positive cancers. Assay: immunoSEQ multiplex PCR; the TCRdb copy retains only in-frame clones and omits some. This table holds about 1,500 clones, roughly 82% found once. The input for sequencing was tumor tissue, taken from a patient who underwent chemoradiotherapy. The receptors derive from a human donor with HPV-associated anogenital cancer.

The CDR3 spells CASKTEVGWTQYF. CDR3 coding DNA: TGTGCCAGCAAGACGGAGGTAGGCTGGACCCAGTACTTC. The chain joins TRBV5-6 to TRBJ2-5; maybe TRBD2 (5 bases). The CDR3 is 13 amino acids. Trimming shortened V by 6 bases and J by 7 bases, and 16 bases separated the two germline ends. Germline assignment: CDR1 SGHDT and CDR2 YYEEEE. Using reference TRBV5-6 and TRBJ2-5 for the parts outside the CDR3, the full variable domain is DAGVTQSPTHLIKTRGQQVTLRCSPKSGHDTVSWYQQALGQGPQFIFQYYEEEERQRGNFPDRFSGHQFPNYSSELNVNALLLGDSALYLCASKTEVGWTQYFGPGTRLLVL.

V and J are TRBV30 and TRBJ2-3, with a weak D call TRBD2 (5 bases). CDR3 size: 14 residues. CDR1 is GTSNPN and CDR2 is SVGIG in the germline V gene (reference sequence). V gave up 4 bases and J gave up 4 bases, with 15 bases separating them. CDR3 nucleotide sequence: TGTGCCTGGACGTCTTCACGGGAATCAGATACGCAGTATTTT. This sequence encodes CAWTSSRESDTQYF.

V is TRBV19 and J is TRBJ2-3; tentative D call: TRBD1 (6 bases). Germline V gives CDR1 LNHDA, CDR2 SQIVND (reference sequence). Trimming took 5 bases from V and 5 from J, leaving 8 bases between them. This CDR3 is 12 amino acids long. The chain's CDR3 is CASSQGQDTQYF. The CDR3 DNA reads as TGTGCCAGTAGTCAGGGGCAAGATACGCAGTATTTT. Filled out from reference TRBV19 and TRBJ2-3, the complete variable domain reads DGGITQSPKYLFRKEGQNVTLSCEQNLNHDAMYWYRQDPGQGLRLIYYSQIVNDFQKGDIAEGYSVSREKKESFPLTVTSAQKNPTAFYLCASSQGQDTQYFGPGTRLTVL.

The chain is built from TRBV19 and TRBJ1-2; D is undetermined. In germline, CDR1 is LNHDA, CDR2 SQIVND (reference sequence). CDR3 length: 14 residues. The V end was cut by 2 bases, the J end by 8 bases, with 15 bases between. The CDR3 loop reads CASSIPPSPDGYTF. The DNA of the CDR3 is TGTGCCAGTAGTATACCCCCCTCCCCGGACGGCTACACCTTC.

The V call is TRBV7-9, the J call TRBJ1-3, with D unclear. The CDR3 has 15 residues. Germline CDR1 is SEHNR and CDR2 is FQNEAQ (reference sequence). V shed 5 bases and J shed 2 bases, with 13 bases lying between them. This chain's CDR3 is CASSPPGRAGNTIYF. The CDR3 DNA sequence: TGTGCCAGCAGCCCCCCCGGGAGGGCTGGAAACACCATATATTTT.

V is TRBV11-2 and J is TRBJ2-1; D might be TRBD2 (6 bases). Germline values: CDR1 SGHAT, CDR2 FQNNGV. The CDR3 sequence is 15 residues long. Trimming cost V 6 bases and J 0 bases, with 12 bases left between them. CDR3 loop: CASRISGNSYNEQFF. The DNA for the CDR3 is TGTGCCAGCAGAATTAGCGGTAACTCCTACAATGAGCAGTTCTTC.

V is TRBV5-4 and J is TRBJ2-5, with D perhaps matching TRBD1 (5 bases). The CDR3 totals 14 residues. V lost 4 bases to trimming and J lost 5 bases, with 15 bases between them. Germline loops: CDR1 SGHNT, CDR2 YYREEE (reference sequence). The CDR3 here is CASSPMPGSETQYF. The CDR3 region has the DNA TGTGCCAGCAGCCCGATGCCAGGGTCCGAGACCCAGTACTTC.

The gene calls are TRBV7-2 and TRBJ2-2; no firm D call. V shed 2 bases and J shed 0 bases, with 10 bases lying between them. The V gene's germline CDR1 is SGHTA and CDR2 FQGNSA. The CDR3 contains 16 residues. The CDR3 protein is CASSLTTDPNTGELFF. The CDR3, as DNA: TGTGCCAGCAGCTTAACCACAGACCCGAACACCGGGGAGCTGTTTTTT.

This clone was seen just once. This chain joins TRBV7-2 and TRBJ2-7, with D perhaps given as TRBD1 or TRBD2 (5 bases each). V lost 1 base and J 5 bases, leaving 18 bases between the germline ends. There are 16 residues in the CDR3. Germline-derived CDR1 and CDR2 are SGHTA and FQGNSA. The CDR3 spells CASSLEPIWDGNEQYV. The CDR3 nucleotides are TGTGCCAGCAGCTTAGAGCCGATTTGGGACGGTAACGAGCAGTACGTC.

This clone was counted between two and nine times. V gene TRBV6-1 combines with J gene TRBJ2-1; 10 bases line up with TRBD1. The germline V gene encodes CDR1 MNHNS and CDR2 SASEGT. This CDR3 has 16 amino acids. Trimming cost V 4 bases and J 10 bases; bases outside gene matches: 13. The CDR3 is CASSALPGQGSQEQFF. As DNA, the CDR3 is TGTGCCAGCAGTGCTTTACCGGGACAGGGGTCTCAGGAGCAGTTCTTC.

This chain links TRBV19 with TRBJ1-2; D is unclear. This CDR3 is built from 13 residues. The V and J ends lost 5 bases and 2 bases respectively, with 9 bases between them. In germline, CDR1 is LNHDA, CDR2 SQIVND (reference sequence). As DNA, the CDR3 is TGTGCCAGTAGTTTCGGACCAAACTATGGCTACACCTTC. Translating it yields CASSFGPNYGYTF.

V gene TRBV25-1 combines with J gene TRBJ2-2, with D perhaps TRBD1 (6 bases). The CDR3 totals 16 residues. The germline V gene has CDR1 MGHDK and CDR2 SYGVNS. Trimming removed 4 bases from V and 1 base from J, with 13 bases in between. CDR3: CASSVGGQENTGELFF. CDR3 bases: TGTGCCAGCAGTGTTGGGGGACAAGAGAACACCGGGGAGCTGTTTTTT.

This chain joins TRBV7-9 and TRBJ2-5; 13 bases map to TRBD2. V lost 4 bases to trimming and J lost 1 base; unmatched junction nucleotides: 3. CDR1 and CDR2 from the germline V gene are SEHNR and FQNEAQ (reference sequence). This CDR3 spans 16 amino acids. The CDR3 region has the DNA TGTGCCAGCAGCTACGGACTAGCGGGGGTCCAAGAGACCCAGTACTTC. It translates to CASSYGLAGVQETQYF.

The chain recombines TRBV4-2 with TRBJ2-5, with D unresolved. The tail of the sequence fits TRBJ2-7 better, so the J call may be wrong. The CDR3 is 15 residues long. The germline V gene encodes CDR1 LGHNA and CDR2 YNFKEQ. The CDR3 DNA reads TGTGCCAGCAGCACCCTGAGAGCTCCCTCCTACGAGCAGTACTTC. It specifies CASSTLRAPSYEQYF.

V usage is TRBV19 and J usage is TRBJ1-3; D unresolved. V lost 8 bases and J lost 2, with 10 bases in between. The length of the CDR3 is 13 residues. The V gene's germline CDR1 is LNHDA and CDR2 SQIVND (reference sequence). The CDR3 loop is CASYGGTGNTIYF. CDR3 DNA: TGTGCCAGTTATGGAGGAACTGGAAACACCATATATTTT.

The rearrangement uses TRBV6-1 and TRBJ1-6; TRBD1 matches 8 bases. The trim removed 2 bases at V and 7 bases at J, leaving 4 bases unmatched. CDR1 MNHNS and CDR2 SASEGT come from the germline V gene. This CDR3 comprises 15 residues. In DNA form, the CDR3 reads TGTGCCAGCAGTGAATCAGCAGGGGGCAATTCACCCCTCCACTTT. Its protein is CASSESAGGNSPLHF.

The rearrangement links TRBV7-2 to TRBJ2-3; 12 bases fit TRBD2. V dropped 3 bases and J dropped 7; count of bases not matched to a gene: 14. The germline V gene encodes CDR1 SGHTA and CDR2 FQGNSA. This CDR3 region has 18 residues. CDR3 amino acids: CASSFLGLAGSSSYTQYF. The CDR3 region has the DNA TGTGCCAGCAGCTTCCTAGGACTAGCGGGGTCTAGTTCCTATACGCAGTATTTT.

The chain carries TRBV6-4 and TRBJ2-3; 7 bases map to TRBD2. CDR1 and CDR2 from the germline V gene are MRHNA and SNTAGT. This CDR3 is built from 16 residues. J gave up 2 bases and V 4 bases, and 9 bases lay outside the gene matches. This CDR3 is CASSGTPGGTTDTQYF. CDR3 DNA sequence: TGTGCCAGCAGTGGGACCCCCGGGGGGACCACAGATACGCAGTATTTT.

V gene TRBV6-1 combines with J gene TRBJ2-7, with no clear D. The CDR3 is 13 residues long. Germline CDR1 reads MNHNS; CDR2 reads SASEGT. Trimming left V 8 bases short and J 1 base short, with 12 bases between. Written as DNA, the CDR3 is TGTGCCAGCTCTGAGTTCGGTTCCTACGAGCAGTACTTC. Its protein product is CASSEFGSYEQYF.

CDR3 sequence: CASSTGTSGGNEQFF. DNA of the CDR3: TGCGCCAGCAGCACGGGGACTAGCGGGGGGAATGAGCAGTTCTTC. J is TRBJ2-1 and V is TRBV10-2; 15 bases align to TRBD2. Trimming took 6 bases from V and 7 from J; bases not matched to a gene: 4. Germline V gene data show CDR1 as WSHSY and CDR2 as SAAADI. This CDR3 has 15 residues.

The genes are TRBV7-2 and TRBJ2-7; tentative D call: TRBD1 (5 bases). Germline V lookup: CDR1 SGHTA, CDR2 FQGNSA. Trimming shortened V by 3 bases and J by 1 base, and 13 bases separated the two germline ends. This CDR3 region has 15 residues. The CDR3 region has the DNA TGTGCCAGCAGCTTCCGGATCGACAGTTCCTACGAGCAGTACTTC. Translated: CASSFRIDSSYEQYF.

V and J are TRBV5-8 and TRBJ1-1, with a weak D call TRBD1 (6 bases). CDR1 and CDR2 from the germline V gene are SGHTS and YDEGEE. Trimming removed 3 bases at V and 1 base at J, with 16 bases between. The CDR3 spans 16 residues. CDR3 DNA sequence: TGTGCCAGCAGCTACTATACGGGACACCAGAACACTGAAGCTTTCTTT. Translated, it gives CASSYYTGHQNTEAFF.